What follows are 30 T cell receptor beta chains derived from one specimen sequenced in a study of blood T cell repertoires in COVID-19. Generated by immunoSEQ multiplex PCR, the TCRdb table keeps only in-frame clones and is missing some. The table shows around 70,000 clones, with 80% occurring only once. Sequencing was carried out using peripheral blood. These receptors all stem from a man in his 70s who had recovered from COVID-19.

This chain uses TRBV2 with TRBJ1-5, with TRBD1 matching over 8 bases. The CDR3 is made up of 14 amino acids. Germline loops: CDR1 SNHLY, CDR2 FYNNEI. The V segment lost 7 bases and the J segment 7 bases; nucleotides outside the gene matches: 9. The CDR3 reads CASMPQGGDQPQHF. Written as DNA, the CDR3 is TGTGCCAGCATGCCACAGGGGGGCGACCAGCCCCAGCATTTT.

This chain connects TRBV5-5 to TRBJ1-2, with D possibly being TRBD1 (5 bases). The CDR3 extends over 14 amino acids. Per the germline V gene, CDR1 is SGHKS and CDR2 is YYEKEE (reference sequence). Trimming shortened V by 4 bases and J by 2 bases, and 12 bases separated the two germline ends. The CDR3 here is CASSRGQLNYGYTF. CDR3 sequence (DNA): TGTGCCAGCAGCCGCGGACAACTCAACTATGGCTACACCTTC.

The chain links TRBV5-4 to TRBJ1-5; D is uncertain. This CDR3 contains 13 residues. Trimming removed 0 bases from V and 4 bases from J, with 5 bases in between. Germline assignment: CDR1 SGHNT and CDR2 YYREEE (reference sequence). The DNA for the CDR3 is TGTGCCAGCAGCTTGGACAGAAATCAGCCCCAGCATTTT. This encodes CASSLDRNQPQHF.

The CDR3 is CASSLAWDTFSTEAFF. As DNA, the CDR3 is TGTGCCAGCAGCTTAGCATGGGACACTTTCTCCACTGAAGCTTTCTTT. The chain links TRBV11-3 to TRBJ1-1; possible D gene TRBD1, 6 bases. The CDR3 runs 16 residues. Germline V gives CDR1 SGHNT, CDR2 YENEEA. V dropped 1 base and J dropped 4 bases, with 16 bases sitting between them.

V is TRBV6-5 and J is TRBJ1-5, with 8 bases that match TRBD1. This CDR3 is 15 amino acids long. Trimming took 0 bases from V and 2 from J; bases not matched to a gene: 0. Germline V gene data show CDR1 as MNHEY and CDR2 as SVGAGI. The CDR3 reads CASSYSGQGNQPQHF. Written as DNA, the CDR3 is TGTGCCAGCAGTTACTCGGGACAGGGCAATCAGCCCCAGCATTTT.

The chain couples TRBV7-7 to TRBJ2-3; no firm D call. Germline V gene sequence: CDR1 SSHAT, CDR2 FNYEAQ (reference sequence). The CDR3 length is 13 residues. The V end lost 4 bases, the J end lost 1 base, and 6 bases lay between the germline ends. The CDR3 coding sequence is TGTGCCAGCAGCTCCGGTGGCACAGATACGCAGTATTTT. This codes for CASSSGGTDTQYF.

The genes are TRBV9 and TRBJ1-4; D unclear. The CDR3 sequence is 15 residues long. The ends were cut back, 3 bases at V and 5 bases at J, with 14 bases in the middle. The V gene's germline CDR1 is SGDLS and CDR2 YYNGEE. The CDR3 coding sequence is TGTGCCAGCAGCGGAGAGGGTCTTCCGAATGAAAAACTGTTTTTT. It encodes CASSGEGLPNEKLFF.

The chain has TRBV12-1 and TRBJ2-7; the table assigns TRBD2, which was not confirmed against the DNA. TRBV12-1 is a pseudogene. This CDR3 contains 19 residues. DNA for the CDR3: TGTGCCAGCAGCCCCTCCGGCGGCCCGACTAGCGGGAGGGCGTACGAGCAGTACTTC. Translated: CASSPSGGPTSGRAYEQYF.

This chain connects TRBV9 to TRBJ2-1; TRBD2 agrees at 11 bases. Unmatched junction bases numbered 5, after V lost 6 bases and J lost 0 bases. Germline V gene lookup returns CDR1 SGDLS and CDR2 YYNGEE. This CDR3 region has 16 residues. In DNA, the CDR3 is TGTGCCAGCACCCCCACTAGCGGGGGCTCCTACAATGAGCAGTTCTTC. Its translation: CASTPTSGGSYNEQFF.

The J gene is TRBJ2-1, the V gene TRBV27; D unresolved. V was pared by 5 bases and J by 8 bases, with 19 bases between. The CDR3 is 15 amino acids. Germline CDR1 is MNHEY and CDR2 is SMNVEV (reference sequence). This chain's CDR3 is CASSPGLVYPDEQFF. The CDR3 DNA is TGTGCCAGCAGTCCCGGTTTGGTGTACCCCGATGAGCAGTTCTTC.

V gene TRBV19 combines with J gene TRBJ1-3, with D possibly TRBD1 on 5 matching bases. The CDR3 consists of 14 residues. Germline V lookup: CDR1 LNHDA, CDR2 SQIVND (reference sequence). Trimming stripped 7 bases from V and 1 base from J, with 11 bases between. The CDR3 protein is CASMGGSSGNTIYF. The CDR3 bases are TGTGCCAGTATGGGGGGATCTTCTGGAAACACCATATATTTT.

The chain links TRBV6-5 to TRBJ1-4; maybe TRBD1 (5 bases). Germline V gives CDR1 MNHEY, CDR2 SVGAGI. The CDR3 consists of 15 residues. Trimming stripped 7 bases from V and 8 bases from J, with 20 bases between. The CDR3 DNA follows: TGTGCCAGCACCCCAAACCTAGGGGCCTGGGAAAAACTGTTTTTT. It yields the protein CASTPNLGAWEKLFF.

The chain carries TRBV19 and TRBJ1-3; the D gene is possibly TRBD1 (5 bases). Germline CDR1 is LNHDA and CDR2 is SQIVND (reference sequence). V was clipped by 5 bases and J by 0 bases, with 8 bases between them. This CDR3 region has 14 residues. The CDR3 here is CASSFGGSGNTIYF. DNA of the CDR3: TGTGCCAGTAGTTTCGGGGGCTCTGGAAACACCATATATTTT. Using reference TRBV19 and TRBJ1-3 for the parts outside the CDR3, the full variable domain is DGGITQSPKYLFRKEGQNVTLSCEQNLNHDAMYWYRQDPGQGLRLIYYSQIVNDFQKGDIAEGYSVSREKKESFPLTVTSAQKNPTAFYLCASSFGGSGNTIYFGEGSWLTVV.

The chain is built from TRBV3-1 (or the pseudogene TRBV3-2) and TRBJ1-1; the D gene is possibly TRBD1 (6 bases). V was pared by 0 bases and J by 4 bases, with 12 bases between. This CDR3 has 15 amino acids. The germline gives CDR1 LGHDT, CDR2 YNNKEL (reference sequence). The CDR3 loop reads CASSQDSGAPTEAFF. CDR3 coding DNA: TGTGCCAGCAGCCAAGATTCAGGGGCGCCCACTGAAGCTTTCTTT.

This chain joins TRBV4-3 and TRBJ1-1; D possibly corresponds to TRBD1 (6 bases). The CDR3 covers 15 residues. Between the trimmed V and J ends, which lost 4 bases and 4 bases, there was a span of 16 bases. CDR1 and CDR2 (germline): LGHNA, YSLEER. The CDR3: CASSRVTGQGTEAFF. CDR3 sequence (DNA): TGCGCCAGCAGCCGAGTGACAGGTCAGGGCACTGAAGCTTTCTTT.

V and J are TRBV10-3 and TRBJ2-1, with TRBD2 identical over 8 bases. Germline trimming cut 11 bases from V and 6 bases from J; bases unmatched to any gene: 9. Looked up from germline, CDR1 is ENHRY and CDR2 is SYGVKD. The CDR3 runs to 13 residues. The CDR3 reads CAAGGREVNEQFF. The CDR3 nucleotides are TGTGCCGCCGGGGGGCGGGAGGTCAATGAGCAGTTCTTC.

This chain connects TRBV5-1 to TRBJ1-2; TRBD1 might be the D (6 bases). The CDR3 loop spans 13 amino acids. In germline, CDR1 is SGHRS, CDR2 YFSETQ. The V end lost 0 bases, the J end lost 6 bases, and 9 bases lay between the germline ends. The CDR3 coding sequence is TGCGCCAGCAGCTTGGAGGGGGTTAATGGCTACACCTTC. Translation: CASSLEGVNGYTF. Complete variable domain (other parts from reference TRBV5-1 and TRBJ1-2): KAGVTQTPRYLIKTRGQQVTLSCSPISGHRSVSWYQQTPGQGLQFLFEYFSETQRNKGNFPGRFSGRQFSNSRSEMNVSTLELGDSALYLCASSLEGVNGYTFGSGTRLTVV.

This clone occurred once. The chain carries TRBV28 and TRBJ1-1; 9 bases match TRBD1. Germline values: CDR1 MDHEN, CDR2 SYDVKM. The V gene end was trimmed by 4 bases and the J gene end by 12 bases; junction bases not matched to a gene: 12. The CDR3 loop spans 14 amino acids. The CDR3 DNA sequence: TGTGCCAGCAGTTCGCCTCCCGGGACAGGGAGGACTTTCTTT. Protein: CASSSPPGTGRTFF. The complete variable domain, with remaining parts taken from reference TRBV28 and TRBJ1-1, reads DVKVTQSSRYLVKRTGEKVFLECVQDMDHENMFWYRQDPGLGLRLIYFSYDVKMKEKGDIPEGYSVSREKKERFSLILESASTNQTSMYLCASSSPPGTGRTFFGQGTRLTVV.

The chain links TRBV30 to TRBJ2-7; 9 nucleotides agree with TRBD1. Per the germline V gene, CDR1 is GTSNPN and CDR2 is SVGIG (reference sequence). Unmatched junction bases numbered 16, after V lost 2 bases and J lost 5 bases. This CDR3 has 17 residues. CDR3 in DNA: TGTGCCTGGAGTATTACCGATGGGACAGGGTATTGGCACGAGCAGTACTTC. Amino acid sequence: CAWSITDGTGYWHEQYF. Drawing the rest from reference TRBV30 and TRBJ2-7, the complete variable domain is SQTIHQWPATLVQPVGSPLSLECTVEGTSNPNLYWYRQAAGRGLQLLFYSVGIGQISSEVPQNLSASRPQDRQFILSSKKLLLSDSGFYLCAWSITDGTGYWHEQYFGPGTRLTVT.

The chain joins TRBV21-1 to TRBJ2-3; the table assigns TRBD2, which was not confirmed against the DNA. TRBV21-1 is reported as a pseudogene. This CDR3 contains 14 residues. The CDR3 sequence is CASSKKEFTDTQYF. The CDR3 DNA follows: TGTGCCAGCAGCAAAAAGGAGTTTACAGATACGCAGTATTTT.

This clone was seen many times. The rearrangement links TRBV19 to TRBJ2-1; 8 bases align to TRBD2. The CDR3 length is 15 residues. Trimming removed 7 bases from V and 7 bases from J; junction bases left unmatched: 12. Germline CDR1 is LNHDA and CDR2 is SQIVND (reference sequence). The CDR3: CASTAISGVGNEQFF. The CDR3 DNA reads as TGTGCCAGTACCGCGATTAGCGGGGTCGGTAATGAGCAGTTCTTC.

This chain links TRBV6-5 with TRBJ2-6, with unresolved D. Looked up from germline, CDR1 is MNHEY and CDR2 is SVGAGI. Trimming removed 7 bases from V and 2 bases from J, with 12 bases in between. The CDR3 length is 15 residues. CDR3: CASTSVPAGANVLTF. The CDR3 DNA follows: TGTGCCAGCACCTCAGTTCCTGCTGGGGCCAACGTCCTGACTTTC.

CDR3 in amino acids: CASSELAGGFEQFF. CDR3 DNA: TGTGCCAGCAGTGAGCTAGCGGGGGGTTTTGAGCAGTTCTTC. This chain links TRBV2 with TRBJ2-1; 11 bases line up with TRBD2. In germline, CDR1 is SNHLY, CDR2 FYNNEI. The CDR3 length is 14 residues. Germline trimming cut 3 bases from V and 9 bases from J; bases unmatched to any gene: 4.

CDR3 sequence: CAIREGTSTDTQYF. CDR3 in DNA: TGTGCCATCAGGGAGGGGACTAGCACAGATACGCAGTATTTT. This chain links TRBV10-3 with TRBJ2-3, with TRBD2 as a possible D gene (6 bases). V lost 6 bases and J lost 0, with 10 bases in between. Germline values: CDR1 ENHRY, CDR2 SYGVKD. The CDR3 covers 14 residues.

The chain employs TRBV28 and TRBJ2-7; 7 bases agree with TRBD1. The CDR3 loop spans 15 amino acids. The germline V gene has CDR1 MDHEN and CDR2 SYDVKM. V lost 5 bases and J lost 5; bases outside the gene matches: 12. The CDR3 sequence: CASSQETGSAHEQYF. CDR3 sequence (DNA): TGTGCCAGCAGTCAGGAGACAGGGTCCGCCCACGAGCAGTACTTC.

This chain joins TRBV11-2 and TRBJ2-7; 9 bases align to TRBD1. In germline, CDR1 is SGHAT, CDR2 FQNNGV. The CDR3 is 15 residues long. Losses at the gene ends were 3 bases for V and 1 base for J; bases not matched to a gene: 4. CDR3 region: CASSLAGTGSYEQYF. The CDR3 nucleotides read TGTGCCAGCAGCTTGGCCGGGACAGGGTCCTACGAGCAGTACTTC. The complete variable domain, with remaining parts taken from reference TRBV11-2 and TRBJ2-7, reads EAGVAQSPRYKIIEKRQSVAFWCNPISGHATLYWYQQILGQGPKLLIQFQNNGVVDDSQLPKDRFSAERLKGVDSTLKIQPAKLEDSAVYLCASSLAGTGSYEQYFGPGTRLTVT.

This chain links TRBV7-8 with TRBJ2-3, with D hard to call. CDR3 length equals 12 residues. V shed 5 bases and J shed 1 base, with 4 bases lying between them. Germline V gene data show CDR1 as SGHVS and CDR2 as FQNEAQ. DNA for the CDR3: TGTGCCAGCAGCCTCGGCACAGATACGCAGTATTTT. Protein sequence: CASSLGTDTQYF. Full variable domain (missing parts from reference TRBV7-8 and TRBJ2-3): GAGVSQSPRYKVAKRGQDVALRCDPISGHVSLFWYQQALGQGPEFLTYFQNEAQLDKSGLPSDRFFAERPEGSVSTLKIQRTQQEDSAVYLCASSLGTDTQYFGPGTRLTVL.

The chain recombines TRBV18 with TRBJ2-7; 9 bases align to TRBD2. The CDR3 is made up of 17 amino acids. The J segment lost 3 bases and the V segment lost 2 bases, leaving 11 bases of the junction unmatched. Germline loops: CDR1 KGHSH, CDR2 LQKENI. The CDR3: CASSPSLAGTRDYEQYF. The CDR3 coding sequence is TGTGCCAGCTCACCAAGCCTAGCGGGAACCAGGGACTACGAGCAGTACTTC. Full variable domain (remainder filled in from reference TRBV18 and TRBJ2-7): NAGVMQNPRHLVRRRGQEARLRCSPMKGHSHVYWYRQLPEEGLKFMVYLQKENIIDESGMPKERFSAEFPKEGPSILRIQQVVRGDSAAYFCASSPSLAGTRDYEQYFGPGTRLTVT.

V and J are TRBV19 and TRBJ1-1, with 7 bases matching TRBD1. Germline CDR1 is LNHDA and CDR2 is SQIVND (reference sequence). J gave up 2 bases and V 7 bases, and 4 bases lay outside the gene matches. This CDR3 has 13 residues. CDR3 region: CASTYRGNTEAFF. In nucleotides, the CDR3 is TGTGCCAGTACCTACAGGGGTAACACTGAAGCTTTCTTT.

J is TRBJ2-7 and V is TRBV6-5, with a weak D call TRBD2 (6 bases). Germline V CDR1 and CDR2: MNHEY, SVGAGI. This CDR3 region has 15 residues. The V end lost 0 bases, the J end lost 4 bases, and 13 bases lay between the germline ends. The CDR3 region is CASSYSGREAYEQYF. The CDR3, as DNA: TGTGCCAGCAGTTACTCCGGCAGGGAGGCGTACGAGCAGTACTTC.